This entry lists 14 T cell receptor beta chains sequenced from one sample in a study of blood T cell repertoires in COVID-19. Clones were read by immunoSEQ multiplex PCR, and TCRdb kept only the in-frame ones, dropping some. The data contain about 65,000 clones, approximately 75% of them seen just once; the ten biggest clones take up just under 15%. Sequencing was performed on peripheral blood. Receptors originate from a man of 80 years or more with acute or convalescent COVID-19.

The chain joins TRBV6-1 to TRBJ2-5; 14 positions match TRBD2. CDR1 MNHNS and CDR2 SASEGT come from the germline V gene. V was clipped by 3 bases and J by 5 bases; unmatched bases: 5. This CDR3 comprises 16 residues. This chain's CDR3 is CASSEGLAGAQETQYF. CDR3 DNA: TGTGCCAGCAGTGAGGGACTAGCGGGGGCCCAGGAGACCCAGTACTTC.

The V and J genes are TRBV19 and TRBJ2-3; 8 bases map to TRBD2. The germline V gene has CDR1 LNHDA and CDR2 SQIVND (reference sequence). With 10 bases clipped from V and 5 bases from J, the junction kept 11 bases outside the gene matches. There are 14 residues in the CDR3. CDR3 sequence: CATPLGGAKDTQYF. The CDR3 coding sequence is TGTGCCACCCCCCTCGGGGGGGCAAAAGATACGCAGTATTTT.

The CDR3 sequence is CASSWGASRSYNEQFF. As DNA, the CDR3 is TGTGCCAGCTCATGGGGAGCGTCGAGGTCCTACAATGAGCAGTTCTTC. The gene calls are TRBV18 and TRBJ2-1, with a weak D call TRBD2 (5 bases). The CDR3 extends over 16 amino acids. Germline lookup yields CDR1 KGHSH and CDR2 LQKENI. V was trimmed by 5 bases and J by 1 base, leaving 15 bases between them.

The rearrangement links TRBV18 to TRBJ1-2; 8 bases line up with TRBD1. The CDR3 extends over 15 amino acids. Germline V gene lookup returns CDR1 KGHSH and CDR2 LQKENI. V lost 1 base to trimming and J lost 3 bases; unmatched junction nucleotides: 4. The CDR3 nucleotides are TGTGCCAGCTCACCACAGGGACAGGCAGACTATGGCTACACCTTC. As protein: CASSPQGQADYGYTF. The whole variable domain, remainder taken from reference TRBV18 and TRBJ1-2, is NAGVMQNPRHLVRRRGQEARLRCSPMKGHSHVYWYRQLPEEGLKFMVYLQKENIIDESGMPKERFSAEFPKEGPSILRIQQVVRGDSAAYFCASSPQGQADYGYTFGSGTRLTVV.

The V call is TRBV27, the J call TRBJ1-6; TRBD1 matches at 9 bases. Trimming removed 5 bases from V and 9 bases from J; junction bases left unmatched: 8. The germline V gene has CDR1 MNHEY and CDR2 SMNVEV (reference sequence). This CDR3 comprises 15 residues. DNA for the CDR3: TGTGCCAGCAGTAGGGGACAGGGTGGTGTTTCACCCCTCCACTTT. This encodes CASSRGQGGVSPLHF.

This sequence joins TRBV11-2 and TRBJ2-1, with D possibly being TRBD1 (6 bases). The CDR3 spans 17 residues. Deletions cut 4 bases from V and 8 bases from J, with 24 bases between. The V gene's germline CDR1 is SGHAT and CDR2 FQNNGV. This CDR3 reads CASSSGLLQGLGDEQFF. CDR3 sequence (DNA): TGTGCCAGCAGCTCCGGCCTCCTACAGGGTTTGGGGGATGAGCAGTTCTTC.

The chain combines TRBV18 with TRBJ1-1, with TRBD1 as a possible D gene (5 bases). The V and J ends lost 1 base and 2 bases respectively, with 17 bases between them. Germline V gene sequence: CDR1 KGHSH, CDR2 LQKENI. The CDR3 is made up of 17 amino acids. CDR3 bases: TGTGCCAGCTCACCACGATTGCAGGGCAAGGACAACACTGAAGCTTTCTTT. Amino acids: CASSPRLQGKDNTEAFF.

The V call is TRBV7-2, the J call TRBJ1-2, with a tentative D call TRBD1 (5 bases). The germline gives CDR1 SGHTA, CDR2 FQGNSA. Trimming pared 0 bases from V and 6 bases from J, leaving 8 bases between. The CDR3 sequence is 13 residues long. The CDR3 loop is CASSLAAGHGYTF. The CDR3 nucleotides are TGTGCCAGCAGCTTAGCGGCAGGGCATGGCTACACCTTC. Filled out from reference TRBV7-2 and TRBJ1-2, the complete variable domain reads GAGVSQSPSNKVTEKGKDVELRCDPISGHTALYWYRQSLGQGLEFLIYFQGNSAPDKSGLPSDRFSAERTGGSVSTLTIQRTQQEDSAVYLCASSLAAGHGYTFGSGTRLTVV.

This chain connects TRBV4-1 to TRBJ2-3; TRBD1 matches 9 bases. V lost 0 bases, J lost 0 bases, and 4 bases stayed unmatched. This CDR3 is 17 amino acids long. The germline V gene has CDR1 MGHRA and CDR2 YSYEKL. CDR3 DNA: TGCGCCAGCAGCCAAGATGGGGGACAGGGCAGCACAGATACGCAGTATTTT. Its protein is CASSQDGGQGSTDTQYF.

For the CDR3, the DNA is TGTGCCAGCAGCTACCCTTCAGGGAAGAGCTCCTACAATGAGCAGTTCTTC. This translates into CASSYPSGKSSYNEQFF. The chain is built from TRBV5-4 and TRBJ2-1, with D possibly matching TRBD1 (5 bases). Germline CDR1 SGHNT, CDR2 YYREEE (reference sequence). The CDR3 extends over 17 amino acids. V lost 3 bases and J lost 0, with 16 bases in between.

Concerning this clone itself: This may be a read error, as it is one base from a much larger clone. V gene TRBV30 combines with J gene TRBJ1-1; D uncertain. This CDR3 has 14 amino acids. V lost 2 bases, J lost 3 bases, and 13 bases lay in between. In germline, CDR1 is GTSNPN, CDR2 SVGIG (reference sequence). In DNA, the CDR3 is TGTGCCTGGAGTTGGGCAGGAGGTTACACTGAAGCTTTCTTT. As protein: CAWSWAGGYTEAFF.

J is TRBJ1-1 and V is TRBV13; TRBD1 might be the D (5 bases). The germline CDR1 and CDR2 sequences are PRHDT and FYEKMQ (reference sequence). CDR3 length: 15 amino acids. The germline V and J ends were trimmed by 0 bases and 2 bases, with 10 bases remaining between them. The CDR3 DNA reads TGTGCCAGCAGCTTAGGGAACAGGTTTAACACTGAAGCTTTCTTT. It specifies CASSLGNRFNTEAFF.

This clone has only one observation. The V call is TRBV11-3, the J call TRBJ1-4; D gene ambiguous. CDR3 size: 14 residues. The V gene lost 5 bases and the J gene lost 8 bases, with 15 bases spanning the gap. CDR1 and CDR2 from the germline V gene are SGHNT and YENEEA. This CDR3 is CASSPNRVGEKLFF. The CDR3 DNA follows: TGTGCCAGCAGCCCTAACAGAGTGGGCGAAAAACTGTTTTTT.

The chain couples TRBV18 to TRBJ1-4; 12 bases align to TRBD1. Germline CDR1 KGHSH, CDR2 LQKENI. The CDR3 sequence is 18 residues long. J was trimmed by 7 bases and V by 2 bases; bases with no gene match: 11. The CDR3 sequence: CASSPTGQGASGGEKLFF. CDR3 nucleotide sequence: TGTGCCAGCTCACCAACGGGACAGGGGGCTTCAGGCGGTGAAAAACTGTTTTTT. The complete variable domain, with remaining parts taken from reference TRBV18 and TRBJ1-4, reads NAGVMQNPRHLVRRRGQEARLRCSPMKGHSHVYWYRQLPEEGLKFMVYLQKENIIDESGMPKERFSAEFPKEGPSILRIQQVVRGDSAAYFCASSPTGQGASGGEKLFFGSGTQLSVL.